A selection of T cell receptor beta chains follows, all from one sample in a study of early T cells in non-severe SARS-CoV-2 infection. Each CDR3 protein gets one entry after TCRdb re-called the 5' RACE reads with MiXCR. The sample lists 60,000 or so distinct CDR3 sequences, about 10% occurring once. The sequencing sample was made of whole blood. These receptors all stem from an adult who was a healthcare worker with PCR-confirmed SARS-CoV-2 infection or an uninfected control (not recorded which). CDR3s include the opening cysteine and the closing phenylalanine or tryptophan. The D gene is left open where the match is weak. Expanded clones get a size class; other rows say once, few or many, or leave the size out.

TGCAGTGCTAGAGGAGGGACCACTGAAGCTTTCTTT	CSARGGTTEAFF	few	-	TRBV20-1	TRBJ1-1
TGTGCCAGCAGCCCGATGACAACTAGCACAGATACGCAGTATTTT	CASSPMTTSTDTQYF	many	-	TRBV7-3	TRBJ2-3
TGTGCCAGCAGCTACGGAAAGCGCTACGAGCAGTACTTC	CASSYGKRYEQYF	-	-	TRBV7-9	TRBJ2-7
TGTGCCAGCAGCTTGAAGGACAGGGGGCATGGCTACACCTTC	CASSLKDRGHGYTF	many	TRBD1	TRBV7-6	TRBJ1-2
TGTGCCAGCAGCTTAGGGGCAGGGCAGTCCGCCCGCTATGGCTACACCTTC	CASSLGAGQSARYGYTF	many	-	TRBV11-2	TRBJ1-2
TGTGCCAGCAGCTCGGACCCCAGAGGGACTGGAAACACCATATATTTT	CASSSDPRGTGNTIYF	many	-	TRBV9	TRBJ1-3
TGTGCCAGCAGCTTCGGACCGGGGTTAAGCTCCTACAATGAGCAGTTCTTC	CASSFGPGLSSYNEQFF	many	-	TRBV11-2	TRBJ2-1
TGTGCCAGCAGCAAAGACCCTGACGGTCAGCCCCAGCATTTT	CASSKDPDGQPQHF	many	-	TRBV21-1	TRBJ1-5
TGTGCCAGCAGTCTAGGACAGGGGGAAGAAAAACTGTTTTTT	CASSLGQGEEKLFF	many	TRBD1	TRBV12-3/TRBV12-4	TRBJ1-4
TGTGCCTGTGGGTGGGACAGGCTTATCGAGCAGTTCTTC	CACGWDRLIEQFF	many	TRBD1	TRBV30	TRBJ2-1
TGTGCCATCAGTGAACCACTGGGGGTTGGCTACGAGCAGTACTTC	CAISEPLGVGYEQYF	few	-	TRBV10-3	TRBJ2-7
TGTGCCAGCAGTTCGGGACAGGGGGCTGAGACCCAGTACTTC	CASSSGQGAETQYF	-	TRBD1	TRBV6-2/TRBV6-3	TRBJ2-5
TGTGCCAGCAGTGAAAGTCAGGGGGATACGCAGTATTTT	CASSESQGDTQYF	few	-	TRBV6-1	TRBJ2-3
TGCGCCAGCAGCCTTTACCCCGGGACAGGGACCGGGGAGCGGTTTTTT	CASSLYPGTGTGERFF	-	TRBD1	TRBV5-1	TRBJ2-2
TGTGCCAGCAGCTTGCGGGCGGGGGCTTCCTACAATGAGCAGTTCTTC	CASSLRAGASYNEQFF	many	-	TRBV5-5	TRBJ2-1
TGCGCCAGCAGCCCGACAGAGACAAACACTGAAGCTTTCTTT	CASSPTETNTEAFF	-	-	TRBV4-1	TRBJ1-1
TGTGCCAGCAGCAGAGAGGGGCGGCGGACTGAAGCTTTCTTT	CASSREGRRTEAFF	few	-	TRBV5-6	TRBJ1-1
TGCAGTGCCAAATCCGGGACAGTGGATATTGAAGCTTTCTTT	CSAKSGTVDIEAFF	medium-sized	TRBD1	TRBV20-1	TRBJ1-1
TGTGCCAGCAGTTACTCGAAGTGGCGGGGCTCTGAAGCTTTCTTT	CASSYSKWRGSEAFF	many	-	TRBV6-6	TRBJ1-1
TGCAGCGTTGGTGGACAGGGGAGACTAGCGGGGGGTGAGAAAGATACGCAGTATTTT	CSVGGQGRLAGGEKDTQYF	-	TRBD2	TRBV29-1	TRBJ2-3
TGCAGCGTTGAAGATTCTCAGGGTCGGACTAGTATAAATGAGCAGTTCTTC	CSVEDSQGRTSINEQFF	few	TRBD2	TRBV29-1	TRBJ2-1
TGTGCCAGCAGCCAATTCCGGGACTTGAACACCGGGGAGCTGTTTTTT	CASSQFRDLNTGELFF	-	-	TRBV14	TRBJ2-2
TGTGCCTGGAGTGTATATCGCGGGAGGTTCTCAGATACGCAGTATTTT	CAWSVYRGRFSDTQYF	many	TRBD2	TRBV30	TRBJ2-3
TGTGCCAGCAGCTCCCCCTCGGGACAGGGGGATGAGCAGTTCTTC	CASSSPSGQGDEQFF	few	TRBD1	TRBV7-9	TRBJ2-1